These 21 T cell receptor beta chains came from one sample sequenced in a study of cytomegalovirus exposure and HLA in healthy donors (dated by TCRdb to between 2016 and 2019). The method was the immunoSEQ multiplex PCR assay. The multiplex PCR relied on a mix of 60 forward primers for TCR Vbeta segments and 13 reverse primers for TCR Jbeta segments. TCRdb re-hosts the immuneACCESS table, in-frame sequences only. Its copies lack some clones; in the studies checked, an unresolved V gene accounts for under half of them, and the cause for the rest is not known. The sample table records 250,000 or so clones; around 81% of these occur just once. The ten largest clonotypes hold 8% of the sample. The specimen was PBMCs. The receptors shown here come from a woman aged 60 to 75 in good health and CMV-seropositive.

This rearrangement joins TRBV19 to TRBJ1-3; D not certain. The CDR3 is made up of 14 amino acids. Germline V gene data show CDR1 as LNHDA and CDR2 as SQIVND (reference sequence). With 0 bases removed from V and 3 bases from J, the gap between germline ends came to 6 bases. For the CDR3, the DNA is TGTGCCAGTAGTATAGACGTTAATGGAAACACCATATATTTT. It codes for CASSIDVNGNTIYF.

The rearrangement joins TRBV11-2 to TRBJ2-7; 8 bases are shared with TRBD2. The V gene's germline CDR1 is SGHAT and CDR2 FQNNGV. The V and J ends lost 5 bases and 3 bases, in that order; junction bases with no gene match: 12. There are 16 residues in the CDR3. The CDR3 spells CASSDPGAAGDYEQYF. CDR3 bases: TGTGCCAGCAGCGACCCGGGCGCAGCGGGGGACTACGAGCAGTACTTC.

The chain is built from TRBV19 and TRBJ2-4; 9 bases fit TRBD1. The J segment lost 7 bases and the V segment lost 6 bases, leaving 4 bases of the junction unmatched. Germline CDR1 reads LNHDA; CDR2 reads SQIVND (reference sequence). The CDR3 length is 13 residues. CDR3: CASRKTGGNIQYF. The CDR3 nucleotides read TGTGCCAGTAGAAAGACAGGGGGGAACATTCAGTACTTC.

The rearrangement joins TRBV7-3 to TRBJ2-2; possibly TRBD1 for D (6 bases). This CDR3 region has 15 residues. V lost 3 bases, J lost 3 bases, and 11 bases lay in between. Germline-derived CDR1 and CDR2 are SGHTA and FQGTGA. DNA for the CDR3: TGTGCCAGCAGCTTGGGAAACAGGGACACCGGGGAGCTGTTTTTT. Protein: CASSLGNRDTGELFF.

This rearrangement joins TRBV4-1 to TRBJ2-7, with 7 bases matching TRBD2. The CDR3 runs to 15 residues. Germline CDR1 reads MGHRA; CDR2 reads YSYEKL. J lost 3 bases, V lost 0 bases, and 5 bases had no gene match. The CDR3 nucleotides read TGCGCCAGCAGCCAAGAGGGGACTACCCTCTACGAGCAGTACTTC. Its translation is CASSQEGTTLYEQYF.

This clone was observed once. The chain has TRBV2 and TRBJ1-2; D gene ambiguous. CDR1 is SNHLY and CDR2 is FYNNEI in the germline V gene. With 7 bases removed from V and 6 bases from J, the gap between germline ends came to 12 bases. The CDR3 runs 12 residues. The CDR3 here is CASKWWEDGYTF. CDR3 bases: TGTGCCAGCAAATGGTGGGAGGATGGCTACACCTTC. The full variable domain, in which reference TRBV2 and TRBJ1-2 provide the parts outside the CDR3, is EPEVTQTPSHQVTQMGQEVILRCVPISNHLYFYWYRQILGQKVEFLVSFYNNEISEKSEIFDDQFSVERPDGSNFTLKIRSTKLEDSAMYFCASKWWEDGYTFGSGTRLTVV.

The CDR3 nucleotides read TGTGCCAGCCAGGGTCCCCCAGGGGATACGCAGTATTTT. This translates into CASQGPPGDTQYF. The J gene is TRBJ2-3, the V gene TRBV2; possibly TRBD1 for D (5 bases). Germline CDR1 reads SNHLY; CDR2 reads FYNNEI. Trimming removed 8 bases from V and 6 bases from J, with 15 bases in between. This CDR3 contains 13 residues.

This clone was seen only a few times. J is TRBJ2-2 and V is TRBV6-1; 13 nucleotides align to TRBD2. The CDR3 is 15 residues long. Germline trimming cut 5 bases from V and 6 bases from J; bases unmatched to any gene: 3. CDR1 MNHNS and CDR2 SASEGT come from the germline V gene. CDR3 sequence: CASSSTSGRAGELFF. CDR3 DNA: TGTGCCAGCAGTTCAACTAGCGGGAGGGCCGGGGAGCTGTTTTTT.

Written as DNA, the CDR3 is TGCGCCAGCAGTACCAATTTGGGCGGGGGTACCTCTCTTGGTGAGCAGTTCTTC. Protein product: CASSTNLGGGTSLGEQFF. The chain links TRBV10-2 to TRBJ2-1; 7 positions agree with TRBD2. Germline CDR1 and CDR2: WSHSY and SAAADI. The CDR3 runs to 18 residues. V dropped 5 bases and J dropped 9; count of bases not matched to a gene: 22.

The chain joins TRBV5-4 to TRBJ2-7; 12 bases are shared with TRBD2. Germline V CDR1 and CDR2: SGHNT, YYREEE (reference sequence). Unmatched junction bases numbered 4, after V lost 0 bases and J lost 3 bases. The CDR3 contains 16 residues. The DNA of the CDR3 is TGTGCCAGCAGCTTGGCCGGGACTAGCGGGCACTACGAGCAGTACTTC. It is translated as CASSLAGTSGHYEQYF.

The chain employs TRBV4-1 and TRBJ2-1; the D gene is possibly TRBD1 (6 bases). This CDR3 contains 14 residues. Germline assignment: CDR1 MGHRA and CDR2 YSYEKL. Trimming left V 4 bases short and J 6 bases short, with 13 bases between. CDR3 DNA sequence: TGCGCCAGCAGCCCGGTGGGGGCCGTCAATGAGCAGTTCTTC. Translating it yields CASSPVGAVNEQFF.

The genes are TRBV2 and TRBJ2-1; TRBD2 matches at 14 bases. The CDR3 contains 24 residues. CDR1 is SNHLY and CDR2 is FYNNEI in the germline V gene. J gave up 0 bases and V 7 bases, and 26 bases lay outside the gene matches. DNA of the CDR3: TGTGCCAGCAACCGCCCCCGGGATCCGACATACGGGACTAGCGGGAGAGGCTCCTACAATGAGCAGTTCTTC. It encodes CASNRPRDPTYGTSGRGSYNEQFF.

V gene TRBV7-2 combines with J gene TRBJ2-7; TRBD2 matches 12 bases. The CDR3 contains 14 residues. The V gene's germline CDR1 is SGHTA and CDR2 FQGNSA. The J segment lost 7 bases and the V segment lost 7 bases, leaving 8 bases of the junction unmatched. DNA for the CDR3: TGTGCCAGCACCCCGACGACTAGCGGGGGAGAGCAGTACTTC. This codes for CASTPTTSGGEQYF.

The chain uses TRBV11-2 and TRBJ2-5; D is unclear. The CDR3 runs 13 residues. CDR1 and CDR2 from the germline V gene are SGHAT and FQNNGV. Trimming removed 1 base from V and 5 bases from J, with 8 bases in between. CDR3 sequence (DNA): TGTGCCAGCAGCTTAGGAGCCAGGGAGACCCAGTACTTC. It is translated as CASSLGARETQYF.

This chain links TRBV13 with TRBJ2-7; 9 bases are shared with TRBD1. There are 14 residues in the CDR3. Germline trimming cut 3 bases from V and 2 bases from J; bases unmatched to any gene: 2. Germline V gene sequence: CDR1 PRHDT, CDR2 FYEKMQ (reference sequence). As DNA, the CDR3 is TGTGCCAGCAGCTTGGGACAGGGCACCTACGAGCAGTACTTC. It codes for CASSLGQGTYEQYF.

V and J are TRBV6-5 and TRBJ1-1, with D uncertain. The length of the CDR3 is 13 residues. Germline V lookup: CDR1 MNHEY, CDR2 SVGAGI. Trimming pared 3 bases from V and 4 bases from J, leaving 9 bases between. In nucleotides, the CDR3 is TGTGCCAGCAGTTATACTCAGGTCACTGAAGCTTTCTTT. It is translated as CASSYTQVTEAFF.

V gene TRBV27 combines with J gene TRBJ2-2; 10 nucleotides match TRBD2. CDR1 and CDR2 from the germline V gene are MNHEY and SMNVEV (reference sequence). After removal of 5 bases from V and 4 bases from J, the junction contained 7 bases not matched to a gene. The CDR3 is 16 amino acids. CDR3 DNA: TGTGCCAGCAGTAGACAGGGACTAGCGAGCACCGGGGAGCTGTTTTTT. Translation gives CASSRQGLASTGELFF.

The chain employs TRBV5-1 and TRBJ2-7, with D possibly TRBD1 on 6 matching bases. V gave up 2 bases and J gave up 7 bases, with 13 bases separating them. Germline CDR1 reads SGHRS; CDR2 reads YFSETQ. CDR3 length equals 13 residues. The CDR3 bases are TGCGCCAGCAGCTTTCAGGGGCGAAGGGAGCAGTACTTC. Its protein product is CASSFQGRREQYF.

The chain links TRBV2 to TRBJ1-5; D might be TRBD1 (6 bases). This CDR3 has 13 amino acids. Germline V gene sequence: CDR1 SNHLY, CDR2 FYNNEI. Trimming shortened V by 6 bases and J by 2 bases, and 8 bases separated the two germline ends. DNA of the CDR3: TGTGCCAGCAGGGCAGGGGGCAATCAGCCCCAGCATTTT. Translation: CASRAGGNQPQHF.

V usage is TRBV4-1 and J usage is TRBJ2-1; D is unclear. Trimming left V 3 bases short and J 8 bases short, with 14 bases between. The CDR3 is 14 residues long. From germline, CDR1 is MGHRA and CDR2 YSYEKL. This chain's CDR3 is CASSQPGEADEQFF. The CDR3 DNA reads TGCGCCAGCAGCCAGCCAGGCGAAGCCGATGAGCAGTTCTTC.

The V and J genes are TRBV19 and TRBJ1-1; 7 bases match TRBD1. Germline CDR1 and CDR2: LNHDA and SQIVND (reference sequence). V dropped 1 base and J dropped 4; count of bases not matched to a gene: 6. The CDR3 covers 15 residues. CDR3 protein: CASSIAQGLGTEAFF. The CDR3 DNA reads TGTGCCAGTAGTATAGCACAGGGGTTGGGCACTGAAGCTTTCTTT. Full variable domain (outside the CDR3, taken from reference TRBV19 and TRBJ1-1): DGGITQSPKYLFRKEGQNVTLSCEQNLNHDAMYWYRQDPGQGLRLIYYSQIVNDFQKGDIAEGYSVSREKKESFPLTVTSAQKNPTAFYLCASSIAQGLGTEAFFGQGTRLTVV.